This is a list of T cell receptor beta chains from one sample in a study of T cells after posttransplantation cyclophosphamide. The protocol was immunoSEQ multiplex PCR, while the TCRdb copy is restricted to in-frame clones and leaves out a portion. The table includes 7,500 to 9,500 clones, approximately 92% detected once. Sequenced sample: memory CD4+ T cells sorted from PBMCs. These receptors came from a woman aged 60 to 75 in good health, CMV-negative, and a related stem cell transplant donor. Each CDR3 is given with its conserved first and last residue. The D gene is left open where the match is weak. Size is omitted from some rows. Given values are once, few, many or a class for expanded clones.

j_call | v_call | clone_size | d_call | cdr3_aa | cdr3_nt
TRBJ2-3 | TRBV7-2 | . | . | CASSWIRPSGTDTQYF | TGTGCCAGCAGCTGGATCAGACCCAGCGGAACAGATACGCAGTATTTT
TRBJ2-5 | TRBV28 | . | . | CASARLETQYF | TGTGCCAGCGCCCGACTGGAGACCCAGTACTTC
TRBJ1-6 | TRBV27 | . | . | CASSQQGLTYNSPLHF | TGTGCCAGCAGTCAGCAGGGGCTAACCTATAATTCACCCCTCCACTTT
TRBJ1-1 | TRBV18 | . | . | CASSSTGTEAFF | TGTGCCAGCTCGTCGACGGGGACTGAAGCTTTCTTT
TRBJ1-6 | TRBV6-1 | . | TRBD1 | CASSEHPGQEQVRAF | TGTGCCAGCAGTGAACATCCGGGACAGGAGCAGGTCCGGGCCTTT
TRBJ1-1 | TRBV18 | . | . | CASSPILAGANTEAFF | TGTGCCAGCTCACCAATTTTAGCGGGCGCGAACACTGAAGCTTTCTTT
TRBJ2-5 | TRBV18 | . | TRBD1 | CASSPRDRGYQETQYF | TGTGCCAGCTCACCACGGGACAGGGGATACCAAGAGACCCAGTACTTC
TRBJ2-5 | TRBV7-8 | . | TRBD2 | CASSPGLAGETQYF | TGTGCCAGCAGCCCGGGACTAGCGGGAGAGACCCAGTACTTC
TRBJ1-4 | TRBV19 | once | . | CASSISANEKLFF | TGTGCCAGTAGTATCAGCGCTAATGAAAAACTGTTTTTT
TRBJ2-2 | TRBV4-2 | . | . | CASSQVTNTGELFF | TGTGCCAGCAGCCAAGTAACGAACACCGGGGAGCTGTTTTTT
TRBJ2-4 | TRBV5-4 | . | TRBD1 | CASSAAGGQGNIQYF | TGTGCCAGCAGCGCCGCGGGGGGACAGGGGAACATTCAGTACTTC
TRBJ1-2 | TRBV2 | . | . | CASSFGWSGYTF | TGTGCCAGCAGTTTTGGCTGGAGCGGCTACACCTTC
TRBJ1-4 | TRBV19 | . | TRBD1 | CASSTARGPNEKLFF | TGTGCCAGTAGTACGGCCAGGGGGCCTAATGAAAAACTGTTTTTT
TRBJ2-5 | TRBV30 | . | . | CAWGQLQEAGNF | TGTGCCTGGGGGCAGCTTCAGGAGGCCGGGAACTTC
TRBJ2-3 | TRBV30 | . | . | CAWTRRGRDTQYF | TGTGCCTGGACCCGGCGGGGCAGAGATACGCAGTATTTT
TRBJ1-6 | TRBV10-3 | once | TRBD1 | CAISESRGQGSPLHF | TGTGCCATCAGTGAGTCGAGGGGGCAGGGTTCACCCCTCCACTTT
TRBJ1-2 | TRBV5-6 | . | . | CASSLDSYGYTF | TGTGCCAGCAGCTTGGACAGCTATGGCTACACCTTC